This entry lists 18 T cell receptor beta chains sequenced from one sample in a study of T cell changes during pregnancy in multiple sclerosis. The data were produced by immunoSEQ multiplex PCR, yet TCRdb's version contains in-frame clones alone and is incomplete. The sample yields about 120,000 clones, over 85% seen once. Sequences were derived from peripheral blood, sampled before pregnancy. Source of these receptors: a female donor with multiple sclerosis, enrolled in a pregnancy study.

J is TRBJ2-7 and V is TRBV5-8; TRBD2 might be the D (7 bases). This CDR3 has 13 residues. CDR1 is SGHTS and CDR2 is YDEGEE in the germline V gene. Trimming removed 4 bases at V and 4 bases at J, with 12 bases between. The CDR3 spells CASSHRGGYEQYF. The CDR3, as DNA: TGTGCCAGCAGCCATAGGGGGGGTTACGAGCAGTACTTC.

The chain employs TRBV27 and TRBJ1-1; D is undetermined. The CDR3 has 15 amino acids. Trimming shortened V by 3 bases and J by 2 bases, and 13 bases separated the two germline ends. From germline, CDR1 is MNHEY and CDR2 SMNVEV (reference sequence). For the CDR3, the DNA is TGTGCCAGCAGTTTGTCGGTACAGAGAAACACTGAAGCTTTCTTT. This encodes CASSLSVQRNTEAFF.

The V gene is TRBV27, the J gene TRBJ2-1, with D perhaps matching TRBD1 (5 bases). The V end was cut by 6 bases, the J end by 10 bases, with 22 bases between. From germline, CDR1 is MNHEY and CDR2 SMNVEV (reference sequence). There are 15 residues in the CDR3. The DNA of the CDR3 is TGTGCCAGCAGGCTGGGGCAGGTCCCTTTCGTCGAGCAGTTCTTC. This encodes CASRLGQVPFVEQFF.

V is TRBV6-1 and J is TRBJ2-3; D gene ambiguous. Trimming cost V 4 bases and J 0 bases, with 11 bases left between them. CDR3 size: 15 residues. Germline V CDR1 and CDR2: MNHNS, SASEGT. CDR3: CASSGRTTSTDTQYF. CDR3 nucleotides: TGTGCCAGCAGTGGAAGAACCACTAGCACAGATACGCAGTATTTT.

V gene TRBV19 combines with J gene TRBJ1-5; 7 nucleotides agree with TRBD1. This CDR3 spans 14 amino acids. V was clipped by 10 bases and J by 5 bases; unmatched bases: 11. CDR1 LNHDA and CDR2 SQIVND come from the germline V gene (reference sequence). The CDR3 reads CATRGDSGHQPQHF. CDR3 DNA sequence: TGTGCCACCAGGGGGGACAGCGGGCATCAGCCCCAGCATTTT.

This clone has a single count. CDR3 sequence reads: CASSGRDRQTGELFF. For the CDR3, the DNA is TGTGCCAGCAGCGGCCGGGACAGGCAAACCGGGGAGCTGTTTTTT. The chain uses TRBV9 and TRBJ2-2; TRBD1 matches 8 bases. V gave up 3 bases and J gave up 5 bases; unmatched junction bases: 6. Germline CDR1 SGDLS, CDR2 YYNGEE. The CDR3 totals 15 residues.

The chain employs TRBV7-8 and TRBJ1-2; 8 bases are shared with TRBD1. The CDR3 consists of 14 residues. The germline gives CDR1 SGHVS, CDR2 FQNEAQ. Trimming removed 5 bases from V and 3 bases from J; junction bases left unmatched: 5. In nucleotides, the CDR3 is TGTGCCAGCAGCGCCGGACAGGGATACTATGGCTACACCTTC. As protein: CASSAGQGYYGYTF.

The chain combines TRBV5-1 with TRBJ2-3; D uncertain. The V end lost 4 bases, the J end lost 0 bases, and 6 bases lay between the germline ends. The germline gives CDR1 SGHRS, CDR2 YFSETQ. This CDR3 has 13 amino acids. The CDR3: CASSQTSTDTQYF. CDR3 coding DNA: TGCGCCAGCAGCCAGACTAGCACAGATACGCAGTATTTT.

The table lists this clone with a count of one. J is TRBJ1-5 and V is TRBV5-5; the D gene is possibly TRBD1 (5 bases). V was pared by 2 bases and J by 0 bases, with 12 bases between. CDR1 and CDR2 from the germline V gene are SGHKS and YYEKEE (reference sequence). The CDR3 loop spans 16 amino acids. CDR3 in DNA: TGTGCCAGCAGCTTCCGGGTAGGGGCTAGCAATCAGCCCCAGCATTTT. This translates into CASSFRVGASNQPQHF. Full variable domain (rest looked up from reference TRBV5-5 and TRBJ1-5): DAGVTQSPTHLIKTRGQQVTLRCSPISGHKSVSWYQQVLGQGPQFIFQYYEKEERGRGNFPDRFSARQFPNYSSELNVNALLLGDSALYLCASSFRVGASNQPQHFGDGTRLSIL.

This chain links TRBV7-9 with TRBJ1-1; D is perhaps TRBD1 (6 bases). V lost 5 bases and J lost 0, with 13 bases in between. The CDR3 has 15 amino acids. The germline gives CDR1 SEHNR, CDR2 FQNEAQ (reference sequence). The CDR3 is CASSPQDRLNTEAFF. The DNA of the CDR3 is TGTGCCAGCAGCCCACAGGACAGACTGAACACTGAAGCTTTCTTT.

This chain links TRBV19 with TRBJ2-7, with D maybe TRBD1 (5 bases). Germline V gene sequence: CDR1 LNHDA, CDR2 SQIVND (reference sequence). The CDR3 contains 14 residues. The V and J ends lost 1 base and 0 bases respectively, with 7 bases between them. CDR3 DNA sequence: TGTGCCAGTAGTATAGGGCAGGGCTCCTACGAGCAGTACTTC. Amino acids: CASSIGQGSYEQYF. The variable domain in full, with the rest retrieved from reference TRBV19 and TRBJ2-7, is DGGITQSPKYLFRKEGQNVTLSCEQNLNHDAMYWYRQDPGQGLRLIYYSQIVNDFQKGDIAEGYSVSREKKESFPLTVTSAQKNPTAFYLCASSIGQGSYEQYFGPGTRLTVT.

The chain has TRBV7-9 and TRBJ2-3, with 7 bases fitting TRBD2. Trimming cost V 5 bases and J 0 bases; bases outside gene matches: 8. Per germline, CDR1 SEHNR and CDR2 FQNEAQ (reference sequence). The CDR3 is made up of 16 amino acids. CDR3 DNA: TGTGCCAGCAGCCTGGGGAGGGGCGGAAGCACAGATACGCAGTATTTT. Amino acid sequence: CASSLGRGGSTDTQYF.

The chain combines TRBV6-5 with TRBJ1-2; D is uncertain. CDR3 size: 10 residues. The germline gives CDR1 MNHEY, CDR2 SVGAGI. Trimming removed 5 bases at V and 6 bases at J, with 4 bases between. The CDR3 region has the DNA TGTGCCAGCAGTCAGAATGGCTACACCTTC. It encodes CASSQNGYTF.

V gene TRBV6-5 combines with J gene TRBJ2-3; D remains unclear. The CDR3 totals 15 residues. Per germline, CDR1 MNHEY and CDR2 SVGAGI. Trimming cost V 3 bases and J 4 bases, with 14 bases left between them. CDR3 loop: CASSYGRHAADTQYF. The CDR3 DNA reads TGTGCCAGCAGTTATGGAAGACACGCAGCAGATACGCAGTATTTT.

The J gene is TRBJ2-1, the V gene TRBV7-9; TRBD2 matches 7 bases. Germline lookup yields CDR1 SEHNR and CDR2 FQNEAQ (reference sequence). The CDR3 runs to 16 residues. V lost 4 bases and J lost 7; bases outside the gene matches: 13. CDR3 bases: TGTGCCAGCAGCTCCACCGGGCGGGAGCTGGGAAATGAGCAGTTCTTC. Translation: CASSSTGRELGNEQFF.

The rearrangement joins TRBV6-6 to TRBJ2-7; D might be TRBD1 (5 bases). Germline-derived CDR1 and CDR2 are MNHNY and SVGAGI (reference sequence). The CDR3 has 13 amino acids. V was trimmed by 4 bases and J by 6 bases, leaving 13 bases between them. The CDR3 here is CASSFGVRGEQYF. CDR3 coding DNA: TGTGCCAGCAGTTTTGGGGTTAGGGGCGAGCAGTACTTC.

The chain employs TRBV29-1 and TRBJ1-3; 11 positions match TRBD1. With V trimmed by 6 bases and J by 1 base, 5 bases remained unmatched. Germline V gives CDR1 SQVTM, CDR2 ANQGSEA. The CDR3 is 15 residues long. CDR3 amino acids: CSVAGTGGSGNTIYF. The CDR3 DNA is TGCAGCGTCGCGGGGACAGGGGGTTCTGGAAACACCATATATTTT.

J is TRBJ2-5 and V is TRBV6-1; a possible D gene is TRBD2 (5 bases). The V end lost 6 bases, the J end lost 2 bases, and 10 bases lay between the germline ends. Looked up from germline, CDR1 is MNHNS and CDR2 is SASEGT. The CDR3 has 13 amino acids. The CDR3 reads CASSVAWQETQYF. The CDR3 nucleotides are TGTGCCAGCAGCGTAGCGTGGCAAGAGACCCAGTACTTC.